A single T cell receptor beta chain is shown here with its context. The antigen is not known. The sample originates from a study of OX40 agonist ivuxolimab in advanced cancers. Study in general: The patients' treatment was ivuxolimab, an agonistic anti-OX40 (CD134) antibody.

Whole-study results and caveats: In the expanded peripheral T cells, antigen specificity was never determined. Averaging showed that CD8+ T cells had more expanded clones than CD4+ did.

Sequencing was performed with immunoSEQ multiplex PCR; in TCRdb, only in-frame clones are kept and a portion is missing. The table shows about 58,000 clones, with roughly 80% occurring only once. The CDR3 sequence is 15 residues long. CDR1 is SQVTM and CDR2 is ANQGSEA in the germline V gene. V lost 4 bases, J lost 4 bases, and 8 bases stayed unmatched. This chain uses TRBV29-1 with TRBJ1-5; 9 positions agree with TRBD1. This clonotype was obtained from an adult with an advanced solid tumor such as melanoma, head and neck, liver or kidney cancer. The sequencing used CD4+ or CD8+ T cells sorted from blood, collected in a trial of the OX40 agonist ivuxolimab. The CDR3 nucleotides are TGCAGCGTTGCCTCCGGGACAGGGACGAATCAGCCCCAGCATTTT. Translation gives CSVASGTGTNQPQHF.